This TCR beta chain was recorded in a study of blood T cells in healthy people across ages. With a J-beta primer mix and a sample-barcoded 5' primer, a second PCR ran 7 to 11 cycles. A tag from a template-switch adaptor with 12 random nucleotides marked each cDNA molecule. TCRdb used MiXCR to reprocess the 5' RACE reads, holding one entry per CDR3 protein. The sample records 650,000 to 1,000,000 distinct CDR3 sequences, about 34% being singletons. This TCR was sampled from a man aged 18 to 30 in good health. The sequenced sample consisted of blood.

In DNA, the CDR3 is TGTGCCAGCAGTTTGGGACGGGGGGGCTACTACAATGAGCAGTACTTC. This sequence encodes CASSLGRGGYYNEQYF. This sequence joins TRBV12-3 or TRBV12-4 and TRBJ2-7, with 8 nucleotides matching TRBD2. The CDR3 loop spans 16 amino acids. The V gene end was trimmed by 3 bases and the J gene end by 7 bases; junction bases not matched to a gene: 14.